Below, 19 T cell receptor beta chains from the same sample are listed, as sequenced in a study of OX40 agonist ivuxolimab in advanced cancers. TCRdb's table, derived via immunoSEQ multiplex PCR, lists solely in-frame clones and lacks some. The sample holds some 45,000 clones, about nine tenths seen once. Sequencing was performed on CD4+ or CD8+ T cells sorted from blood, taken in a trial of the OX40 agonist ivuxolimab. These receptors originate from an adult with an advanced solid tumor such as melanoma, head and neck, liver or kidney cancer.

The chain combines TRBV28 with TRBJ1-5, with D uncertain. The CDR3 sequence is 17 residues long. Per the germline V gene, CDR1 is MDHEN and CDR2 is SYDVKM. V was shortened by 2 bases and J by 4 bases, with 18 bases between the two germline ends. This CDR3 reads CASSLGGQKLPNQPQHF. The CDR3 DNA reads as TGTGCCAGCAGTTTAGGTGGCCAGAAATTACCTAATCAGCCCCAGCATTTT.

The V gene is TRBV19, the J gene TRBJ2-7; 10 bases align to TRBD1. There are 14 residues in the CDR3. Germline CDR1 reads LNHDA; CDR2 reads SQIVND (reference sequence). V dropped 5 bases and J dropped 3; count of bases not matched to a gene: 4. The CDR3 region is CASSPGTGDYEQYF. CDR3 sequence (DNA): TGTGCCAGTAGTCCAGGGACAGGGGACTACGAGCAGTACTTC.

This chain joins TRBV4-1 and TRBJ1-2; D ambiguous. This CDR3 has 14 amino acids. V was pared by 1 base and J by 2 bases, with 8 bases between. Germline V CDR1 and CDR2: MGHRA, YSYEKL. CDR3 amino acids: CASSQVPENYGYTF. CDR3 DNA sequence: TGCGCCAGCAGCCAAGTTCCAGAGAACTATGGCTACACCTTC.

V gene TRBV11-3 combines with J gene TRBJ2-1; weak D call: TRBD1 (6 bases). CDR1 and CDR2 (germline): SGHNT, YENEEA. The CDR3 spans 15 residues. Trimming cost V 5 bases and J 0 bases, with 11 bases left between them. The CDR3 loop is CASSVTGSSYNEQFF. The CDR3 region has the DNA TGTGCCAGCAGCGTAACAGGGAGCTCCTACAATGAGCAGTTCTTC.

This chain links TRBV11-2 with TRBJ2-7; 7 bases line up with TRBD2. CDR1 is SGHAT, CDR2 FQNNGV, per germline. V lost 5 bases, J lost 6 bases, and 13 bases stayed unmatched. This CDR3 is built from 15 residues. CDR3 sequence reads: CASSKDRGGGREQYF. For the CDR3, the DNA is TGTGCCAGCAGCAAGGATAGGGGCGGGGGACGCGAGCAGTACTTC.

The rearrangement uses TRBV7-9 and TRBJ1-1; D call uncertain. This CDR3 comprises 15 residues. Germline V gene sequence: CDR1 SEHNR, CDR2 FQNEAQ (reference sequence). V was pared by 3 bases and J by 4 bases, with 15 bases between. CDR3 sequence: CASSFSDRGATEAFF. The CDR3 DNA reads as TGTGCCAGCAGCTTTTCTGATCGGGGTGCCACTGAAGCTTTCTTT.

This chain connects TRBV27 to TRBJ2-3; no reliable D call. This CDR3 has 15 residues. In germline, CDR1 is MNHEY, CDR2 SMNVEV (reference sequence). V was clipped by 8 bases and J by 1 base, with 16 bases between them. The CDR3 region is CASRWTAVGTDTQYF. The CDR3 coding sequence is TGTGCCAGCCGCTGGACGGCGGTGGGCACAGATACGCAGTATTTT.

This chain's CDR3 is CASSDSYEQYF. CDR3 coding DNA: TGTGCCAGTAGTGACAGCTACGAGCAGTACTTC. The chain has TRBV19 and TRBJ2-7; possibly TRBD1 for D (5 bases). Germline CDR1 reads LNHDA; CDR2 reads SQIVND (reference sequence). The CDR3 length is 11 residues. The V end was cut by 5 bases, the J end by 3 bases, with 5 bases between.

V usage is TRBV7-6 and J usage is TRBJ2-1; D is unclear. Germline CDR1 SGHVS, CDR2 FNYEAQ. This CDR3 spans 15 amino acids. Trimming cost V 3 bases and J 4 bases, with 13 bases left between them. The CDR3 nucleotides are TGTGCCAGCAGCTTCTCGTACGTCCCGTACAATGAGCAGTTCTTC. Its translation: CASSFSYVPYNEQFF.

The sample holds a few counts of this clone. The chain carries TRBV6-5 and TRBJ2-1; a possible D gene is TRBD2 (6 bases). Trimming shortened V by 4 bases and J by 8 bases, and 9 bases separated the two germline ends. The CDR3 is made up of 12 amino acids. The germline V gene encodes CDR1 MNHEY and CDR2 SVGAGI. CDR3 sequence: CASSSGTYEQFF. CDR3 DNA sequence: TGTGCCAGCAGTTCCGGGACTTATGAGCAGTTCTTC.

The chain combines TRBV19 with TRBJ1-2; 7 nucleotides match TRBD1. J was trimmed by 2 bases and V by 3 bases; bases with no gene match: 6. The CDR3 has 15 residues. Germline loops: CDR1 LNHDA, CDR2 SQIVND (reference sequence). In nucleotides, the CDR3 is TGTGCCAGTAGTATTTGGACAGGCACAAACTATGGCTACACCTTC. It codes for CASSIWTGTNYGYTF.

This chain links TRBV6-1 with TRBJ2-1, with 7 positions matching TRBD2. The CDR3 covers 15 residues. The germline gives CDR1 MNHNS, CDR2 SASEGT. Trimming removed 5 bases from V and 4 bases from J; junction bases left unmatched: 8. The CDR3 sequence is CASSQSGGGYNEQFF. The CDR3 DNA sequence: TGTGCCAGCAGTCAAAGTGGGGGGGGGTACAATGAGCAGTTCTTC.

The genes are TRBV13 and TRBJ2-7, with D uncertain. The CDR3 is made up of 14 amino acids. Germline lookup yields CDR1 PRHDT and CDR2 FYEKMQ (reference sequence). V lost 0 bases to trimming and J lost 2 bases, with 8 bases between them. The CDR3 sequence is CASSLGSGPYEQYF. DNA for the CDR3: TGTGCCAGCAGCTTAGGATCAGGTCCCTACGAGCAGTACTTC. Full variable domain (outside the CDR3, taken from reference TRBV13 and TRBJ2-7): AAGVIQSPRHLIKEKRETATLKCYPIPRHDTVYWYQQGPGQDPQFLISFYEKMQSDKGSIPDRFSAQQFSDYHSELNMSSLELGDSALYFCASSLGSGPYEQYFGPGTRLTVT.

J is TRBJ2-2 and V is TRBV27, with a weak D call TRBD1 (6 bases). V was shortened by 5 bases and J by 6 bases, with 19 bases between the two germline ends. The V gene's germline CDR1 is MNHEY and CDR2 SMNVEV (reference sequence). The CDR3 loop spans 16 amino acids. CDR3 DNA: TGTGCCAGCAGTCCCCTCTTCGACGAGGGGGCCGGGGAGCTGTTTTTT. Protein sequence: CASSPLFDEGAGELFF.

The chain links TRBV6-5 to TRBJ2-2, with D perhaps matching TRBD2 (6 bases). The CDR3 has 15 residues. Germline-derived CDR1 and CDR2 are MNHEY and SVGAGI. The V end was cut by 3 bases, the J end by 8 bases, with 16 bases between. CDR3 region: CASSYGGASVGELFF. DNA of the CDR3: TGTGCCAGCAGTTATGGAGGGGCGTCGGTTGGGGAGCTGTTTTTT.

V usage is TRBV25-1 and J usage is TRBJ1-1; D gene unclear. The germline gives CDR1 MGHDK, CDR2 SYGVNS. The CDR3 runs to 14 residues. The V and J ends lost 2 bases and 1 base respectively, with 8 bases between them. CDR3 sequence reads: CASSEIYGNTEAFF. The DNA of the CDR3 is TGTGCCAGCAGTGAAATATACGGGAACACTGAAGCTTTCTTT.

This rearrangement joins TRBV5-4 to TRBJ2-5; D assignment may be TRBD1 or TRBD2 (6 bases each). CDR1 is SGHNT and CDR2 is YYREEE in the germline V gene (reference sequence). V shed 4 bases and J shed 2 bases, with 21 bases lying between them. This CDR3 comprises 17 residues. The CDR3 here is CASSPGAGPILQETQYF. The CDR3 coding sequence is TGTGCCAGCAGCCCGGGGGCGGGGCCCATACTTCAAGAGACCCAGTACTTC.

The chain carries TRBV7-9 and TRBJ2-7, with a possible D match to TRBD2 (5 bases). CDR1 SEHNR and CDR2 FQNEAQ come from the germline V gene (reference sequence). This CDR3 comprises 14 residues. Trimming pared 8 bases from V and 2 bases from J, leaving 16 bases between. CDR3 bases: TGTGCCAGCGGCCCGGCGGGCCACACCTACGAGCAGTACTTC. Translation gives CASGPAGHTYEQYF. The entire variable domain, with the rest obtained from reference TRBV7-9 and TRBJ2-7, is as follows: DTGVSQNPRHKITKRGQNVTFRCDPISEHNRLYWYRQTLGQGPEFLTYFQNEAQLEKSRLLSDRFSAERPKGSFSTLEIQRTEQGDSAMYLCASGPAGHTYEQYFGPGTRLTVT.

This clone was seen once. The chain carries TRBV7-2 and TRBJ1-4; 7 positions match TRBD1. Germline CDR1 SGHTA, CDR2 FQGNSA. The CDR3 is 14 amino acids. Trimming removed 1 base from V and 7 bases from J; junction bases left unmatched: 3. The CDR3 nucleotides read TGTGCCAGCAGCTTAGAGGGGGCCGGTGAAAAACTGTTTTTT. The encoded protein is CASSLEGAGEKLFF.